These 27 T cell receptor beta chains were sequenced from one sample in a study of CD8 T cells in ankylosing spondylitis. The study's findings and limits: Typical of ankylosing spondylitis blood, it appeared, was a TCR beta motif of fewer than ten highly homologous variants.

Their recognized antigens are unknown. MiXCR was run by TCRdb on the 5' RACE reads, yielding one entry per CDR3 protein. The sample yields about 480,000 distinct CDR3 sequences, roughly a sixth seen once. What was sequenced was blood, either unsorted or a sorted T cell fraction (not recorded which). All receptors come from a male donor with ankylosing spondylitis.

This clonotype was seen only a few times. The chain employs TRBV18 and TRBJ2-7; 7 bases line up with TRBD1. J gave up 3 bases and V 3 bases, and 5 bases lay outside the gene matches. Germline V lookup: CDR1 KGHSH, CDR2 LQKENI. This CDR3 has 14 amino acids. As DNA, the CDR3 is TGTGCCAGCTCACCTTTGGGACAGAGCTACGAGCAGTACTTC. It codes for CASSPLGQSYEQYF. Together with reference TRBV18 and TRBJ2-7, the CDR3 gives the full variable domain: NAGVMQNPRHLVRRRGQEARLRCSPMKGHSHVYWYRQLPEEGLKFMVYLQKENIIDESGMPKERFSAEFPKEGPSILRIQQVVRGDSAAYFCASSPLGQSYEQYFGPGTRLTVT.

This clonotype has only a few counts. The chain uses TRBV3-1 and TRBJ2-3; 12 bases align to TRBD2. Trimming cost V 2 bases and J 4 bases; bases outside gene matches: 1. CDR3 length: 15 residues. The germline gives CDR1 LGHDT, CDR2 YNNKEL (reference sequence). CDR3 DNA sequence: TGTGCCAGCAGCCAACTAGCGGGGGGGCCAGATACGCAGTATTTT. It specifies CASSQLAGGPDTQYF.

This clonotype was detected many times. The chain links TRBV7-2 to TRBJ2-1; a possible D gene is TRBD2 (6 bases). The V gene lost 2 bases and the J gene lost 8 bases, with 22 bases spanning the gap. This CDR3 region has 17 residues. Germline assignment: CDR1 SGHTA and CDR2 FQGNSA. The chain's CDR3 is CASSLQPAATAGYEQFF. In nucleotides, the CDR3 is TGTGCCAGCAGCTTACAACCAGCGGCCACCGCGGGATATGAGCAGTTCTTC. Looking up the rest from reference TRBV7-2 and TRBJ2-1 gives the full variable domain: GAGVSQSPSNKVTEKGKDVELRCDPISGHTALYWYRQSLGQGLEFLIYFQGNSAPDKSGLPSDRFSAERTGGSVSTLTIQRTQQEDSAVYLCASSLQPAATAGYEQFFGPGTRLTVL.

This clonotype was recorded a few times. The junction departs from the called germline gene at one end, perhaps through a read error. This chain links TRBV10-3 with TRBJ1-5; D is possibly TRBD1 (5 bases). Germline V gene sequence: CDR1 ENHRY, CDR2 SYGVKD. The CDR3 has 14 amino acids. The CDR3 region is CAISPQGGNHPQHF. CDR3 nucleotides: TGTGCCATCAGCCCCCAGGGTGGCAATCACCCCCAGCATTTT.

This clonotype was counted many times. The rearrangement uses TRBV7-2 and TRBJ2-2, with 7 bases matching TRBD2. Germline assignment: CDR1 SGHTA and CDR2 FQGNSA. V shed 2 bases and J 2 bases; nucleotides not matched to a gene: 5. The CDR3 totals 16 residues. The CDR3 protein is CASSLNLAVNTGELFF. CDR3 DNA: TGTGCCAGCAGCTTAAACCTAGCGGTCAACACCGGGGAGCTGTTTTTT.

The V call is TRBV28, the J call TRBJ2-7; tentatively, D is TRBD2 (5 bases). Trimming took 2 bases from V and 0 from J, leaving 14 bases between them. This CDR3 contains 16 residues. In germline, CDR1 is MDHEN, CDR2 SYDVKM. CDR3 sequence reads: CASSLALAESSYEQYF. The CDR3 DNA sequence: TGTGCCAGCAGTTTAGCCCTAGCCGAGAGCTCCTACGAGCAGTACTTC.

The CDR3 loop is CASSPIAGAADTQYF. In nucleotides, the CDR3 is TGTGCCAGCTCACCCATCGCGGGGGCGGCAGATACGCAGTATTTT. The genes are TRBV18 and TRBJ2-3; a weak D match, TRBD2 (7 bases). The CDR3 runs 15 residues. V shed 3 bases and J shed 4 bases, with 14 bases lying between them. Looked up from germline, CDR1 is KGHSH and CDR2 is LQKENI.

This clonotype has just one count. At one end the junction does not follow the germline gene, possibly because of a read error. The chain couples TRBV20-1 to TRBJ2-2; 11 positions match TRBD2. There are 18 residues in the CDR3. Germline loops: CDR1 DFQATT, CDR2 SNEGSKA (reference sequence). The CDR3 reads CRAMTPGLAGGLDGELFF. CDR3 bases: TGCAGGGCTATGACTCCGGGATTAGCGGGGGGGCTGGACGGGGAGCTGTTTTTT.

The rearrangement uses TRBV18 and TRBJ2-7; TRBD1 is a possible D gene (6 bases). The CDR3 covers 15 residues. V shed 0 bases and J shed 5 bases, with 14 bases lying between them. Looked up from germline, CDR1 is KGHSH and CDR2 is LQKENI. CDR3 region: CASSPPSAGVNEQYF. The CDR3 coding sequence is TGTGCCAGCTCACCACCATCCGCAGGGGTCAACGAGCAGTACTTC.

The chain recombines TRBV5-1 with TRBJ2-2; D may be TRBD2 (5 bases). V was shortened by 0 bases and J by 6 bases, with 12 bases between the two germline ends. The germline CDR1 and CDR2 sequences are SGHRS and YFSETQ. The CDR3 length is 15 residues. CDR3 sequence: CASSLVGEVSGELFF. The CDR3 DNA sequence: TGCGCCAGCAGCTTGGTGGGAGAAGTCTCCGGGGAGCTGTTTTTT.

The chain carries TRBV7-3 and TRBJ2-1, with D possibly being TRBD2 (6 bases). The CDR3 extends over 15 amino acids. Trimming left V 2 bases short and J 6 bases short, with 14 bases between. Germline CDR1 and CDR2: SGHTA and FQGTGA. In nucleotides, the CDR3 is TGTGCCAGCAGCTTAGGGGGGAAAAGGGGCAATGAGCAGTTCTTC. Translation: CASSLGGKRGNEQFF.

This clonotype was detected many times. The chain has TRBV5-1 and TRBJ2-1, with 7 bases that match TRBD1. There are 15 residues in the CDR3. Trimming cost V 0 bases and J 4 bases; bases outside gene matches: 4. CDR1 and CDR2 (germline): SGHRS, YFSETQ. The CDR3 region has the DNA TGCGCCAGCAGCTTGGTTGGGACAGCGTACAATGAGCAGTTCTTC. Protein sequence: CASSLVGTAYNEQFF.

This clonotype was found once. V and J are TRBV11-3 and TRBJ2-2; no definite D call. The V and J ends lost 4 bases and 1 base respectively, with 7 bases between them. Germline V gene sequence: CDR1 SGHNT, CDR2 YENEEA. The CDR3 has 14 amino acids. The CDR3 DNA reads TGTGCCAGCAGCTCCACGGAGAACACCGGGGAGCTGTTTTTT. The encoded protein is CASSSTENTGELFF.

The chain couples TRBV7-3 to TRBJ2-2; D remains ambiguous. The ends were cut back, 3 bases at V and 4 bases at J, with 6 bases in the middle. Germline lookup yields CDR1 SGHTA and CDR2 FQGTGA. The CDR3 totals 13 residues. The CDR3 region has the DNA TGTGCCAGCAGCTTGCTTCCCACCGGGGAGCTGTTTTTT. It is translated as CASSLLPTGELFF.

The V gene is TRBV6-1, the J gene TRBJ2-7; 7 bases match TRBD2. This CDR3 comprises 15 residues. With 8 bases clipped from V and 1 base from J, the junction kept 11 bases outside the gene matches. CDR1 and CDR2 from the germline V gene are MNHNS and SASEGT. The CDR3 nucleotides are TGTGCCAGCGTGGGGACGGGAGGATCTTCCTACGAGCAGTACTTC. It specifies CASVGTGGSSYEQYF.

This clonotype came up a few times. This sequence joins TRBV12-3 or TRBV12-4 and TRBJ1-1; no clear D. V was clipped by 2 bases and J by 5 bases, with 15 bases between them. The CDR3 loop spans 15 amino acids. The CDR3 region has the DNA TGTGCCAGCAGTTTAAGGGTGAGGGCGGCAACTGAAGCTTTCTTT. This sequence encodes CASSLRVRAATEAFF.

This clonotype has only a few counts. This rearrangement joins TRBV20-1 to TRBJ2-7; D is possibly TRBD1 (6 bases). The CDR3 spans 13 residues. V lost 5 bases and J 2 bases, leaving 13 bases between the germline ends. Germline assignment: CDR1 DFQATT and CDR2 SNEGSKA (reference sequence). The DNA of the CDR3 is TGCAGTGCTGAGGACAGCCGGCCCTACGAGCAGTACTTC. Amino acid sequence: CSAEDSRPYEQYF.

This clonotype has more than one count but fewer than ten. The gene calls are TRBV2 and TRBJ1-3; D not resolved. Trimming took 6 bases from V and 1 from J, leaving 10 bases between them. Germline values: CDR1 SNHLY, CDR2 FYNNEI. This CDR3 spans 14 amino acids. CDR3 residues: CASRAWVSGNTIYF. The CDR3 DNA follows: TGTGCCAGCAGGGCATGGGTATCTGGAAACACCATATATTTT.

This clonotype was seen repeatedly, ten times or more. V gene TRBV12-3 or TRBV12-4 combines with J gene TRBJ1-2; D not resolved. This CDR3 comprises 14 residues. V lost 0 bases and J 2 bases, leaving 7 bases between the germline ends. The CDR3 DNA sequence: TGTGCCAGCAGTTTAGCGCCGATCAACTATGGCTACACCTTC. The encoded protein is CASSLAPINYGYTF.

This clonotype was seen a few times. J is TRBJ2-5 and V is TRBV7-9; a possible D gene is TRBD1 (6 bases). Germline CDR1 reads SEHNR; CDR2 reads FQNEAQ (reference sequence). CDR3 length equals 15 residues. Trimming removed 3 bases at V and 2 bases at J, with 13 bases between. CDR3 sequence: CASSFGQTLQETQYF. The CDR3 coding sequence is TGTGCCAGCAGCTTCGGACAGACACTTCAAGAGACCCAGTACTTC.

The CDR3 DNA sequence: TGCAGTGCTCATAGAGGGGGGTGGCGGGGAGTGAACACTGAAGCTTTCTTT. It codes for CSAHRGGWRGVNTEAFF. This chain joins TRBV20-1 and TRBJ1-1; D might be TRBD1 (6 bases). The CDR3 spans 17 residues. CDR1 DFQATT and CDR2 SNEGSKA come from the germline V gene (reference sequence). Trimming shortened V by 5 bases and J by 0 bases, and 22 bases separated the two germline ends.

This clonotype was picked up many times. The genes are TRBV20-1 and TRBJ1-2; tentative D call: TRBD1 (5 bases). CDR3 length equals 12 residues. In germline, CDR1 is DFQATT, CDR2 SNEGSKA (reference sequence). V lost 8 bases to trimming and J lost 3 bases, with 13 bases between them. CDR3 DNA sequence: TGCAGTCCATATACGGGGGACTATGGCTACACCTTC. It translates to CSPYTGDYGYTF.

This chain uses TRBV20-1 with TRBJ2-1; D might be TRBD1 (6 bases). With 6 bases removed from V and 3 bases from J, the gap between germline ends came to 15 bases. This CDR3 comprises 14 residues. Germline CDR1 reads DFQATT; CDR2 reads SNEGSKA (reference sequence). The DNA of the CDR3 is TGCAGTGCGCCTTCAGGGGCAGGCTACAATGAGCAGTTCTTC. It codes for CSAPSGAGYNEQFF.

The chain couples TRBV6-1 to TRBJ2-5; 9 nucleotides agree with TRBD2. Germline assignment: CDR1 MNHNS and CDR2 SASEGT. The CDR3 covers 16 residues. V lost 4 bases, J lost 0 bases, and 6 bases stayed unmatched. The CDR3 loop is CASSVMAGGYQETQYF. For the CDR3, the DNA is TGTGCCAGCAGTGTGATGGCGGGGGGGTACCAAGAGACCCAGTACTTC.

There are a few counts of this clonotype. The V call is TRBV3-1, the J call TRBJ1-2, with D hard to call. The CDR3 extends over 16 amino acids. The V end was cut by 4 bases, the J end by 4 bases, with 19 bases between. Germline V gene lookup returns CDR1 LGHDT and CDR2 YNNKEL (reference sequence). CDR3 DNA: TGTGCCAGCAGCCTTTTGGACCGACTCAACCCCTATGGCTACACCTTC. Translating it yields CASSLLDRLNPYGYTF.

This clonotype was picked up one time. The chain carries TRBV11-3 and TRBJ1-1, with 10 bases that match TRBD1. Germline V lookup: CDR1 SGHNT, CDR2 YENEEA. After removal of 2 bases from V and 5 bases from J, the junction contained 5 bases not matched to a gene. This CDR3 is 15 amino acids long. The CDR3, as DNA: TGTGCCAGCAGCTTAACCCCGGACAGGGGGACTGAAGCTTTCTTT. Its protein is CASSLTPDRGTEAFF.

This clonotype was detected only a few times. The rearrangement uses TRBV10-2 and TRBJ1-1; the D is unclear. Germline V CDR1 and CDR2: WSHSY, SAAADI. This CDR3 is 16 amino acids long. Trimming took 5 bases from V and 3 from J, leaving 19 bases between them. CDR3 protein: CASSPRGPHADTEAFF. CDR3 coding DNA: TGCGCCAGCAGTCCGCGTGGCCCCCATGCAGACACTGAAGCTTTCTTT.